Each of the 7 T cell receptor beta chains below was sequenced from the same sample in a study of cytomegalovirus exposure and HLA in healthy donors. The PCR ran on 60 Vbeta and 13 Jbeta primers. TCRdb keeps only in-frame clones here, not all; method: immunoSEQ multiplex PCR. The table has about 130,000 clones, 83% seen once. Input material: PBMCs. The receptor source for this set is a girl aged 2-15 years in good health and CMV-seronegative.

This sequence joins TRBV6-6 and TRBJ2-3; D gene ambiguous. The CDR3 spans 12 residues. V lost 6 bases and J lost 0, with 4 bases in between. From germline, CDR1 is MNHNY and CDR2 SVGAGI (reference sequence). CDR3 in DNA: TGTGCCAGCAGGACTAGCACAGATACGCAGTATTTT. This codes for CASRTSTDTQYF.

The chain links TRBV2 to TRBJ2-3, with 7 positions matching TRBD2. Germline CDR1 and CDR2: SNHLY and FYNNEI. V shed 7 bases and J 5 bases; nucleotides not matched to a gene: 12. CDR3 size: 15 residues. The CDR3 DNA is TGTGCCAGCACTCGGACTAGTGGGCTGGAAGATACGCAGTATTTT. This codes for CASTRTSGLEDTQYF.

This clone was seen more than once but under ten times. The rearrangement links TRBV19 to TRBJ1-4, with 9 bases identical to TRBD1. The CDR3 covers 15 residues. Looked up from germline, CDR1 is LNHDA and CDR2 is SQIVND (reference sequence). Trimming at V came to 4 bases and at J to 7 bases, leaving 7 bases not matched to a gene. The CDR3 sequence is CASSTPGQGLEKLFF. The CDR3 DNA follows: TGTGCCAGTAGTACCCCGGGACAGGGACTTGAAAAACTGTTTTTT.

This chain joins TRBV10-3 and TRBJ2-7; perhaps TRBD2 as D (7 bases). Between the trimmed V and J ends, which lost 6 bases and 2 bases, there was a span of 11 bases. The CDR3 has 13 amino acids. In germline, CDR1 is ENHRY, CDR2 SYGVKD. DNA for the CDR3: TGTGCCATCAGGGGAGGGGGAACCTACGAGCAGTACTTC. It is translated as CAIRGGGTYEQYF.

This chain connects TRBV11-1 to TRBJ2-3, with D tentatively TRBD1 (5 bases). V lost 5 bases and J 0 bases, leaving 12 bases between the germline ends. Germline V lookup: CDR1 SGHAT, CDR2 FQDESV (reference sequence). The CDR3 contains 15 residues. CDR3 in DNA: TGTGCCAGCAGCGACCAGGGTATTAGCACAGATACGCAGTATTTT. Amino acid sequence: CASSDQGISTDTQYF.

This chain links TRBV7-2 with TRBJ1-2, with D unclear. The length of the CDR3 is 13 residues. Per germline, CDR1 SGHTA and CDR2 FQGNSA. V lost 6 bases and J lost 3, with 11 bases in between. CDR3 region: CASSFTRDYGYTF. The CDR3 DNA follows: TGTGCCAGCAGTTTTACGCGGGACTATGGCTACACCTTC. Using reference TRBV7-2 and TRBJ1-2 for the parts outside the CDR3, the full variable domain is GAGVSQSPSNKVTEKGKDVELRCDPISGHTALYWYRQSLGQGLEFLIYFQGNSAPDKSGLPSDRFSAERTGGSVSTLTIQRTQQEDSAVYLCASSFTRDYGYTFGSGTRLTVV.

The chain combines TRBV7-9 with TRBJ1-4, with D possibly matching TRBD1 (6 bases). Germline V gives CDR1 SEHNR, CDR2 FQNEAQ (reference sequence). The CDR3 extends over 15 amino acids. Between the trimmed V and J ends, which lost 2 bases and 4 bases, there was a span of 11 bases. The CDR3 nucleotides read TGTGCCAGCAGCTTACTAGGGACAAATAATGAAAAACTGTTTTTT. It encodes CASSLLGTNNEKLFF.